Listed below are T cell receptor beta chains from one sample, sequenced in a study of blood T cell repertoires in COVID-19. Using immunoSEQ multiplex PCR, the repertoire was profiled, and TCRdb retains in-frame clones only, with some absent. The sample records 150,000 to 200,000 clones, approximately 83% being singletons. Sequenced input: peripheral blood. These TCRs come from a human donor with acute or convalescent COVID-19. The donor label of this sample is uncertain. Each CDR3 is given with its conserved first and last residue. A D gene is named only where the DNA matches it firmly. Part of the rows lack a size; the others show once, few, many or a class for expanded clones.

j_gene: TRBJ2-1; abundance: .; d_gene: TRBD2; v_gene: TRBV5-1; CDR3nt: TGCGCCAGCGACTTAGCGGGAGGAAGGGCCTACAATGAGCAGTTCTTC; CDR3aa: CASDLAGGRAYNEQFF
j_gene: TRBJ1-5; abundance: .; d_gene: TRBD1; v_gene: TRBV11-2; CDR3nt: TGTGCCAGCAGCCCGTATAAGGGACAGGGATATCAGCCCCAGCATTTT; CDR3aa: CASSPYKGQGYQPQHF
j_gene: TRBJ2-2; abundance: .; d_gene: TRBD1; v_gene: TRBV18; CDR3nt: TGTGCCAGCTCAACCGGGACAGGGTACACCGGGGAGCTGTTTTTT; CDR3aa: CASSTGTGYTGELFF
j_gene: TRBJ1-1; abundance: .; d_gene: TRBD1; v_gene: TRBV5-4; CDR3nt: TGTGCCAGCAGCTGGGACAGGGGGGGGACTGAAGCTTTCTTT; CDR3aa: CASSWDRGGTEAFF
j_gene: TRBJ2-5; abundance: .; d_gene: .; v_gene: TRBV2; CDR3nt: TGTGCCAGCAGTCCCGGGACAGACGGGAGGACCCAGTACTTC; CDR3aa: CASSPGTDGRTQYF
j_gene: TRBJ2-7; abundance: .; d_gene: TRBD1; v_gene: TRBV5-1; CDR3nt: TGCGCCAGCAGCTTGGTAATTACGTGGACAGGACCCTACGAGCAGTACTTC; CDR3aa: CASSLVITWTGPYEQYF
j_gene: TRBJ2-1; abundance: once; d_gene: .; v_gene: TRBV11-2; CDR3nt: TGTGCCAGCAGCTTTAAAGACAGTTACAATGAGCAGTTCTTC; CDR3aa: CASSFKDSYNEQFF
j_gene: TRBJ1-3; abundance: .; d_gene: TRBD1; v_gene: TRBV9; CDR3nt: TGTGCCAGCAGCGTAGAAGGGGGCGTCGGAAACACCATATATTTT; CDR3aa: CASSVEGGVGNTIYF
j_gene: TRBJ2-1; abundance: few; d_gene: TRBD1; v_gene: TRBV11-3; CDR3nt: TGTGCCAGCAGCTTGGGACAGGGCTACAATGAGCAGTTCTTC; CDR3aa: CASSLGQGYNEQFF
j_gene: TRBJ2-1; abundance: .; d_gene: TRBD2; v_gene: TRBV11-3; CDR3nt: TGTGCCAGCAGCGAATATAGCGGGAGCTCCTACAATGAGCAGTTCTTC; CDR3aa: CASSEYSGSSYNEQFF
j_gene: TRBJ1-2; abundance: .; d_gene: .; v_gene: TRBV28; CDR3nt: TGTGCCAGCAAAGATCAGGGGATGAACGGCTACACCTTC; CDR3aa: CASKDQGMNGYTF
j_gene: TRBJ2-7; abundance: once; d_gene: TRBD1; v_gene: TRBV28; CDR3nt: TGTGCCAGCAGTAGCGACAGGGTAACCTACGAGCAGTACTTC; CDR3aa: CASSSDRVTYEQYF
j_gene: TRBJ2-7; abundance: .; d_gene: .; v_gene: TRBV5-6; CDR3nt: TGTGCCAGCAGCTTGAACAGCTTATACGAGCAGTACTTC; CDR3aa: CASSLNSLYEQYF
j_gene: TRBJ2-4; abundance: .; d_gene: TRBD1; v_gene: TRBV30; CDR3nt: TGTGCCTGGACCCCTGCACAGGGGGCCGGAAACATTCAGTACTTC; CDR3aa: CAWTPAQGAGNIQYF
j_gene: TRBJ2-7; abundance: .; d_gene: .; v_gene: TRBV10-2; CDR3nt: TGCGCCACCACGCAGGGAATGGGATACGAGCAGTACTTC; CDR3aa: CATTQGMGYEQYF
j_gene: TRBJ1-1; abundance: few; d_gene: TRBD1; v_gene: TRBV19; CDR3nt: TGTGCCAGTAGTGCTTCCGGGACAGGGATCGCACCAGAAGCTTTCTTT; CDR3aa: CASSASGTGIAPEAFF
j_gene: TRBJ2-5; abundance: .; d_gene: TRBD2; v_gene: TRBV7-8; CDR3nt: TGTGCCAGCAGCTCGACTAGCGGGAGGGTCCAAGAGACCCAGTACTTC; CDR3aa: CASSSTSGRVQETQYF
j_gene: TRBJ1-4; abundance: .; d_gene: TRBD1; v_gene: TRBV2; CDR3nt: TGTGCCAGCAGCCCCGGACAGGGAGATGAAAAACTGTTTTTT; CDR3aa: CASSPGQGDEKLFF
j_gene: TRBJ1-2; abundance: once; d_gene: .; v_gene: TRBV28; CDR3nt: TGTGCCAGCAGTTCAGGGATTCGTGGCTACACCTTC; CDR3aa: CASSSGIRGYTF
j_gene: TRBJ1-1; abundance: .; d_gene: TRBD1; v_gene: TRBV9; CDR3nt: TGTGCCAGCAGCTCAAGGACAGGCCCGGGGACTGAAGCTTTCTTT; CDR3aa: CASSSRTGPGTEAFF
j_gene: TRBJ1-2; abundance: .; d_gene: TRBD1; v_gene: TRBV2; CDR3nt: TGTGCCAGCAGTGAATTGGCAGGGGGTGAAAGGGGGAACTATGGCTACACCTTC; CDR3aa: CASSELAGGERGNYGYTF
j_gene: TRBJ1-1; abundance: few; d_gene: .; v_gene: TRBV7-3; CDR3nt: TGTGCCAGCAGCCTTGAGGGGGGGACGAACACTGAAGCTTTCTTT; CDR3aa: CASSLEGGTNTEAFF
j_gene: TRBJ1-5; abundance: .; d_gene: .; v_gene: TRBV21-1; CDR3nt: TGTGCCAGCACCCTTTCCCAATGGGGGGGTCAGCCCCAGCATTTT; CDR3aa: CASTLSQWGGQPQHF
j_gene: TRBJ1-1; abundance: once; d_gene: .; v_gene: TRBV7-7; CDR3nt: TGTGCCAGCAGTCTTGACAGGAACACTGAAGCTTTCTTT; CDR3aa: CASSLDRNTEAFF